The rows below give T cell receptor beta chains drawn from one sample of a study of blood T cell repertoires in COVID-19. Some clones are missing from TCRdb's copy, which holds only in-frame ones; the method was immunoSEQ multiplex PCR. The sample comprises 93,000 or so clones, over 65% of which are singletons, and 12% rests with the top ten. The sequenced material came from peripheral blood. Receptor source: a human donor in a cohort sampled during active COVID-19. Each CDR3 is given with its conserved first and last residue. A D gene is named only where the DNA matches it firmly. Clone size is not always given. Where it is, it says once, few, many or a class for expanded clones.

CDR3 length	D gene	V gene	J gene	clone size	CDR3 DNA	CDR3 protein
12	-	TRBV7-9	TRBJ2-7	-	TGTGCCAGCAGCTTAAACTCCCACGAGCAGTACTTC	CASSLNSHEQYF
13	TRBD1	TRBV27	TRBJ2-1	-	TGTGCCAGCAGTTTTAACAGGGGTTGGGAGCAGTTCTTC	CASSFNRGWEQFF
13	TRBD1	TRBV7-2	TRBJ2-1	-	TGTGCCAGCAACGGACAGGAGGACAATGAGCAGTTCTTC	CASNGQEDNEQFF
13	-	TRBV5-4	TRBJ1-3	-	TGTGCCAGCAGCGCCACATCCGGAAACACCATATATTTT	CASSATSGNTIYF
13	-	TRBV30	TRBJ1-6	-	TGTGCCTGGACTCCGGGGATTAATTCACCCCTCCACTTT	CAWTPGINSPLHF
11	-	TRBV6-2/TRBV6-3	TRBJ1-2	few	TGTGCCAGCAGTTCCGGGATCGGCTACACCTTC	CASSSGIGYTF
12	-	TRBV24-1	TRBJ2-1	-	TGTGCCACCAGTGATTCCGGGTATGAGCAGTTCTTC	CATSDSGYEQFF
14	TRBD1	TRBV5-1	TRBJ1-4	-	TGCGCCAGCAGGCCCGGGACAGGGTATGAAAAACTGTTTTTT	CASRPGTGYEKLFF
11	-	TRBV27	TRBJ1-1	few	TGTGCCAGCATGCTGAGGACTGAAGCTTTCTTT	CASMLRTEAFF
14	-	TRBV5-8	TRBJ2-3	-	TGTGCCAGCAGCTTGGAGGGGAACACAGATACGCAGTATTTT	CASSLEGNTDTQYF
11	-	TRBV2	TRBJ1-4	-	TGTGCCAGCAGGGGCTATGAAAAACTGTTTTTT	CASRGYEKLFF
12	-	TRBV29-1	TRBJ1-1	-	TGCAGCGTTGCCAGGGGACGAACTGAAGCTTTCTTT	CSVARGRTEAFF
14	TRBD1	TRBV25-1	TRBJ1-2	-	TGTGCCAGCAGTACCCGACAGGGCTTTAATGGCTACACCTTC	CASSTRQGFNGYTF
14	TRBD1	TRBV19	TRBJ1-5	-	TGTGCCAGTAGTTCCCGGGACAGATTTCAGCCCCAGCATTTT	CASSSRDRFQPQHF
15	-	TRBV6-5	TRBJ2-7	-	TGTGCCAGCAGTCTATTAGAACAGGGAACCTACGAGCAGTACTTC	CASSLLEQGTYEQYF
14	-	TRBV7-2	TRBJ2-7	few	TGTGCCAGCGGGCCTGGGGGGGCGGCGTACGAGCAGTACTTC	CASGPGGAAYEQYF
14	-	TRBV4-2	TRBJ2-5	-	TGTGCCAGCAGCCAAGATTCGCGTGAAGAGACCCAGTACTTC	CASSQDSREETQYF
16	TRBD1	TRBV6-6	TRBJ2-7	-	TGTGCCAGCAGTTGGTTACGACAGGGAATCGCCTACGAGCAGTACTTC	CASSWLRQGIAYEQYF
13	-	TRBV2	TRBJ2-7	few	TGTGCCATCACCTTGGAGGATCTCTACGAGCAGTACTTC	CAITLEDLYEQYF
15	-	TRBV9	TRBJ2-7	once	TGTGCCAGCACCTCCACTGGTTGCCTAACCTACGAGCAGTACTTC	CASTSTGCLTYEQYF
13	-	TRBV4-2	TRBJ2-7	once	TGTGCCAGCAGCCGTTTTCGGGGTTACGAGCAGTACTTC	CASSRFRGYEQYF
16	TRBD1	TRBV5-8	TRBJ1-3	-	TGTGCCAGCAACGAACGGGGACAGCCATCTGGAAACACCATATATTTT	CASNERGQPSGNTIYF
15	TRBD2	TRBV18	TRBJ2-5	-	TGTGCCAGCTCACCACCGAGACTAGCGGGAGAGACCCAGTACTTC	CASSPPRLAGETQYF
16	TRBD1	TRBV6-5	TRBJ2-7	-	TGTGCCAGCAGTTATCACCGGGACAGGGAAGGCTACGAGCAGTACTTC	CASSYHRDREGYEQYF
17	TRBD1	TRBV7-7	TRBJ2-3	-	TGTGCTAGCAGCCCCAATTCTCCGGGACAGGGCACAGATACGCAGTATTTT	CASSPNSPGQGTDTQYF
15	TRBD1	TRBV7-6	TRBJ1-2	-	TGTGCCAGCAGCCCTCGGACAGGGGGCGGCTATGGCTACACCTTC	CASSPRTGGGYGYTF
12	TRBD1	TRBV25-1	TRBJ2-7	-	TGTGCCAGCAGGGGACAGGGGTACGAGCAGTACTTC	CASRGQGYEQYF
12	-	TRBV24-1	TRBJ1-2	-	TGTGCCACCCCCGACTACAGGGTAGGCTACACCTTC	CATPDYRVGYTF
15	-	TRBV2	TRBJ2-7	-	TGTGCCAGCACTGCGGGACTTCGATACACAGGCGAGCAGTACTTC	CASTAGLRYTGEQYF
15	TRBD1	TRBV7-3	TRBJ1-1	once	TGTGCCAGCAGCGGGCAGACAGGGGGTTTTGCTGAAGCTTTCTTT	CASSGQTGGFAEAFF
15	-	TRBV28	TRBJ1-4	once	TGTGCCAGCAGCGCGTACGGTTCGCTTAATGAAAAACTGTTTTTT	CASSAYGSLNEKLFF
15	TRBD2	TRBV5-4	TRBJ2-7	-	TGTGCCAGCAGCTTTCCAGCGGGGGTGAACTACGAGCAGTACTTC	CASSFPAGVNYEQYF
16	TRBD2	TRBV7-6	TRBJ2-1	-	TGTGCCAGCAGCCCCGATCCCGGGACTAATTACAATGAGCAGTTCTTC	CASSPDPGTNYNEQFF
15	-	TRBV2	TRBJ1-1	-	TGTGCCAGCAGCGCGCAGACGGGATTTATTCATGTAGCTTTCTTT	CASSAQTGFIHVAFF
14	-	TRBV6-1	TRBJ2-5	-	TGTGCCAGCAGTGAGGGGCAGGCCGGGGAGACCCAGTACTTC	CASSEGQAGETQYF
14	-	TRBV7-2	TRBJ2-3	-	TGTGCCAGCAGCAAAGGGGACAGCGCGGGGACGCAGTATTTT	CASSKGDSAGTQYF
14	TRBD1	TRBV9	TRBJ2-2	-	TGTGCCAGTAAGACAGGGGGCGAGAACGGGGAGCTGTTTTTT	CASKTGGENGELFF
14	-	TRBV7-9	TRBJ1-2	once	TGTGCCAGCAGCCCCCCCCGGGACACAGGAGGCTACACCTTC	CASSPPRDTGGYTF
13	-	TRBV5-6	TRBJ2-7	few	TGTGCCAGCAGACGACAGGAACGCTACGAGCAGTACTTC	CASRRQERYEQYF
14	-	TRBV9	TRBJ1-4	-	TGTGCCAGCAGCCCAGGATCAACTAATGAAAAACTGTTTTTT	CASSPGSTNEKLFF
13	-	TRBV25-1	TRBJ1-6	-	TGTGCCAGCAGAGGACTCAATAATTCACCCCTCCACTTT	CASRGLNNSPLHF
12	TRBD2	TRBV6-5	TRBJ2-3	-	TGTGCCAGCAGGAAATCGGGGGGTTCAGTGTATTTT	CASRKSGGSVYF
13	-	TRBV11-3	TRBJ1-1	-	TGTGCCAGCAGCCAAGGGGTGAACACTGAAGCTTTCTTT	CASSQGVNTEAFF
14	TRBD1	TRBV3-1/TRBV3-2	TRBJ1-2	-	TGTGCCAGCAGCCACCGACAGGGGCCAGATGGCTACACCTTC	CASSHRQGPDGYTF
13	TRBD1	TRBV6-6	TRBJ1-3	-	TGTGCCAGCAGGAGGGACAGCGGAAACACCATATATTTT	CASRRDSGNTIYF
15	TRBD1	TRBV7-3	TRBJ2-3	-	TGTGCCAGCAGCCCTAGGGGACAGAACACAGATACGCAGTATTTT	CASSPRGQNTDTQYF
16	TRBD1	TRBV5-5	TRBJ2-3	few	TGTGCCAGCAGCTTGGGGGGGACAGGGCCCACAGATACGCAGTATTTT	CASSLGGTGPTDTQYF
12	-	TRBV19	TRBJ1-1	once	TGTGCCAGTAGTATCTTGAACACTGAAGCTTTCTTT	CASSILNTEAFF
16	-	TRBV6-1	TRBJ2-2	-	TGTGCCAGCAGTGAACGTCACAGGAGGAACACCGGGGAGCTGTTTTTT	CASSERHRRNTGELFF
15	TRBD2	TRBV9	TRBJ2-3	-	TGTGCCAGCAGCCCTCAAGCGGGGATCACAGATACGCAGTATTTT	CASSPQAGITDTQYF